Shown below are 6 T cell receptor beta chains from a single sample sequenced in a study of T cell responses to AZD1222 COVID-19 vaccine. Libraries were prepared by immunoSEQ multiplex PCR; TCRdb keeps only in-frame clonotypes and omits some of them. The sample has some 170,000 clones; 70% to 90% are singletons. The sequencing used peripheral blood, collected on day 0 of AZD1222 vaccination. All receptors derive from an adult in good health.

The chain has TRBV3-1 (or the pseudogene TRBV3-2) and TRBJ1-1; D is undetermined. Trimming took 1 base from V and 7 from J, leaving 4 bases between them. CDR3 length equals 11 residues. From germline, CDR1 is LGHDT and CDR2 YNNKEL (reference sequence). The CDR3 DNA is TGTGCCAGCAGCCAAGCTAGTGAAGCTTTCTTT. Protein: CASSQASEAFF.

With regard to this clone: This sample includes further DNA sequences coding for the same CDR3. This sequence joins TRBV7-3 and TRBJ1-6, with TRBD1 as a possible D gene (6 bases). V was shortened by 1 base and J by 7 bases, with 11 bases between the two germline ends. Looked up from germline, CDR1 is SGHTA and CDR2 is FQGTGA. This CDR3 comprises 15 residues. CDR3 loop: CASSLSPGANSPLHF. DNA of the CDR3: TGTGCCAGCAGCTTAAGTCCAGGGGCCAATTCACCCCTCCACTTT.

This chain's CDR3 is CASSLVRQYNSPLHF. The DNA for the CDR3 is TGTGCCAGCAGTCTGGTACGACAGTATAATTCACCCCTCCACTTT. This chain connects TRBV5-5 to TRBJ1-6, with D possibly being TRBD1 (5 bases). The CDR3 spans 15 residues. The V and J ends lost 5 bases and 4 bases respectively, with 13 bases between them. The V gene's germline CDR1 is SGHKS and CDR2 YYEKEE (reference sequence).

The genes are TRBV21-1 and TRBJ2-3; the table's TRBD2 call for D was not verified on the DNA. TRBV21-1 is noted as a pseudogene. The length of the CDR3 is 14 residues. CDR3 protein: CASSLGGVADTQYF. Written as DNA, the CDR3 is TGTGCCAGCAGTCTGGGAGGGGTGGCAGATACGCAGTATTTT.

The table lists this clone with a count of one. V and J are TRBV28 and TRBJ1-5; 10 bases agree with TRBD1. Germline V gives CDR1 MDHEN, CDR2 SYDVKM. The V segment lost 4 bases and the J segment 6 bases; nucleotides outside the gene matches: 6. The CDR3 length is 15 residues. CDR3 DNA: TGTGCCAGCAGTTCAGCGACAGGGGGCAGTCAGCCCCAGCATTTT. It yields the protein CASSSATGGSQPQHF.

This clone was counted a single time. Other DNA sequences in the sample encode the same CDR3. This chain joins TRBV24-1 and TRBJ2-1; 12 bases fit TRBD2. Germline-derived CDR1 and CDR2 are KGHDR and SFDVKD. The CDR3 is 17 residues long. Trimming cost V 3 bases and J 4 bases; bases outside gene matches: 6. CDR3 bases: TGTGCCACCAGTGATCAAGGACTAGCGGGGCAGTACAATGAGCAGTTCTTC. As protein: CATSDQGLAGQYNEQFF.